This T cell receptor (beta chain) was obtained from a study of T-cell reconstitution after alpha-beta-depleted transplantation in children. Study-level points and caveats: Several hundred rapidly expanded clones from non-depleted graft cells reportedly supplied alpha-beta T cells about two months post-transplant. Diversity and T-cell counts at one year after transplant derived mostly from new T cells.

Unique molecular identifiers tagged the TCRbeta library. TCRdb fed the PCR reads into MiXCR, producing one record per CDR3 protein. The sample consists of some 220,000 distinct CDR3 sequences, approximately 11% of them appearing once. This clonotype came up many times. Its specificity is not known. V lost 5 bases and J 6 bases, leaving 22 bases between the germline ends. CDR3 length equals 15 residues. CDR1 is SQVTM and CDR2 is ANQGSEA in the germline V gene. The chain is built from TRBV29-1 and TRBJ1-2, with unresolved D. This material consisted of PBMCs, taken before TCRalphabeta/CD19-depleted stem cell transplant. This clonotype originated in a child less than two years old with acute myeloid leukemia, due to receive a stem cell transplant. The CDR3 reads CSVIESGAIPDGYTF. CDR3 in DNA: TGCAGCGTTATCGAATCAGGAGCAATCCCAGATGGCTACACCTTC.